These T cell receptor beta chains were read from a single sample in a study of post-analysis software for immune sequencing data. TCRdb independently ran MiXCR on the PCR reads; one entry per CDR3 protein. The sample yields 750,000 to 950,000 distinct CDR3 sequences, 53% seen once. The specimen was blood. The receptors shown here come from a girl between 5 and 17 years old with multiple sclerosis. Each CDR3 is given with its conserved first and last residue. The order of the fields is D gene, J gene, clone size, V gene, CDR3 protein, CDR3 DNA. D genes are given only for firm matches. Rows give clone size only sometimes, using once, few, many, or a class for an expanded clone.

d_gene: NA
j_gene: TRBJ1-5
abundance: NA
v_gene: TRBV20-1
CDR3aa: CSARDQSRGSNQPQHF
CDR3nt: TGCAGTGCTAGAGATCAGTCCCGGGGGAGCAATCAGCCCCAGCATTTT

d_gene: NA
j_gene: TRBJ2-7
abundance: few
v_gene: TRBV29-1
CDR3aa: CSVKTGAYEQYF
CDR3nt: TGCAGCGTTAAGACTGGTGCGTACGAGCAGTACTTC

d_gene: NA
j_gene: TRBJ2-3
abundance: NA
v_gene: TRBV20-1
CDR3aa: CSATLDSTDTQYF
CDR3nt: TGCAGTGCTACCCTCGACAGCACAGATACGCAGTATTTT

d_gene: NA
j_gene: TRBJ2-7
abundance: once
v_gene: TRBV7-3
CDR3aa: CASSLSRAIATEQYF
CDR3nt: TGTGCCAGCAGCTTATCGCGGGCCATCGCTACTGAGCAGTACTTC

d_gene: TRBD1
j_gene: TRBJ2-7
abundance: NA
v_gene: TRBV3-1
CDR3aa: CASSQDMTGSYNEQYF
CDR3nt: TGTGCCAGCAGCCAAGACATGACAGGGTCGTATAACGAGCAGTACTTC

d_gene: NA
j_gene: TRBJ1-2
abundance: few
v_gene: TRBV7-9
CDR3aa: CASSSSRAGIGGYTF
CDR3nt: TGTGCCAGCAGCTCCTCGAGGGCAGGGATAGGCGGCTACACCTTC

d_gene: TRBD1
j_gene: TRBJ2-2
abundance: NA
v_gene: TRBV6-4
CDR3aa: CASSDSGTGNTGELFF
CDR3nt: TGTGCCAGCAGTGACTCGGGGACAGGGAACACCGGGGAGCTGTTTTTT

d_gene: TRBD2
j_gene: TRBJ2-7
abundance: few
v_gene: TRBV6-6
CDR3aa: CASSYSPTSGRREQYF
CDR3nt: TGTGCCAGCAGTTACTCGCCGACTAGCGGGAGGCGCGAGCAGTACTTC

d_gene: NA
j_gene: TRBJ2-7
abundance: NA
v_gene: TRBV19
CDR3aa: CASSIVGEYEQYF
CDR3nt: TGTGCCAGTAGTATAGTCGGGGAGTACGAGCAGTACTTC

d_gene: NA
j_gene: TRBJ2-7
abundance: NA
v_gene: TRBV20-1
CDR3aa: CSASLRGAYEQYF
CDR3nt: TGCAGTGCTAGTTTGCGGGGAGCTTACGAGCAGTACTTC

d_gene: TRBD2
j_gene: TRBJ2-1
abundance: NA
v_gene: TRBV7-2
CDR3aa: CASSRNTGTIGNEQFF
CDR3nt: TGTGCCAGCAGCAGAAACACCGGGACTATCGGCAATGAGCAGTTCTTC